This section outlines one TCR beta chain sequence together with its context. J lost 9 bases, V lost 5 bases, and 14 bases had no gene match. Germline CDR1 MDHEN, CDR2 SYDVKM. The CDR3 contains 16 residues. In the authors' workflow: Reference gene primer amplification yielded estimated nucleated cell counts. The assay was immunoSEQ multiplex PCR, and TCRdb's table has in-frame clones only and misses some. D and trimming come from the DNA, and the V and J calls and clone size come from that table. The data show over 150,000 clones, about 88% seen once. The sample originates from a study of blood T cell repertoires in COVID-19. Study summary: From the United States, Italy and Spain came samples of acute and convalescent COVID-19.

The origin of this receptor is a man aged 40-49 years with acute or convalescent COVID-19. The sample taken for sequencing was peripheral blood. The rearrangement links TRBV28 to TRBJ2-1, with TRBD2 identical over 9 bases. The CDR3 protein is CASSPEGLAVGGEQFF. As DNA, the CDR3 is TGTGCCAGCAGTCCGGAGGGACTAGCTGTCGGTGGTGAGCAGTTCTTC.